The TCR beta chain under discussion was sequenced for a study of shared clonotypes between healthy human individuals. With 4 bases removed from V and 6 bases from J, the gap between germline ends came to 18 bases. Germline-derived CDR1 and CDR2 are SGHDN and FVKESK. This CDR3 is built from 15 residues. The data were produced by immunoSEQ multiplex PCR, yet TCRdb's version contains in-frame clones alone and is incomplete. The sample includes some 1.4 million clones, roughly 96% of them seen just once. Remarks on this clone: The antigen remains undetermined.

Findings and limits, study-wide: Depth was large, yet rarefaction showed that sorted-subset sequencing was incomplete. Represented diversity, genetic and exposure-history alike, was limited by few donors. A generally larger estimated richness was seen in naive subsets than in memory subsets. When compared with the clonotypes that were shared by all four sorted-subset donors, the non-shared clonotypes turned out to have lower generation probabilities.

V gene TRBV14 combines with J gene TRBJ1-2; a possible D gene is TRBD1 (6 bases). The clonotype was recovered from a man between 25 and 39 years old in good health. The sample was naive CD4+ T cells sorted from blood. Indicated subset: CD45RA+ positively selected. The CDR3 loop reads CASSLKNQGNDGYTF. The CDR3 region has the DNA TGTGCCAGCAGCCTCAAAAATCAGGGGAACGATGGCTACACCTTC.